This T cell receptor beta chain was sequenced in a study of tumor-infiltrating lymphocytes in primary liver carcinoma. Overall study: Men as well as women, aged 30 to 69 years, made up the patients. Sample counts of productive TCRbeta reads spanned roughly 3.65 to 8 million; these counts were similar across tissue types.

Findings and limits, study-wide: Overlap in tumor-adjacent and tumor-blood pairs fell below that of tumor region pairs.

Turning to this clonotype: The antigen remains undetermined. A junction end diverges from the germline sequence, so it may reflect a read error.

TCR beta cDNA was made from roughly 500 ng total RNA with a constant-region primer. Libraries for TCR beta were built through three nested multiplex PCR rounds, which together made up a slightly modified ARM-PCR procedure. Amplification in the first two PCR rounds was performed using TRBV1-TRBV30 forward primers and a C-beta reverse primer for around 10 cycles each. TCRdb analysed the multiplex PCR reads with MiXCR anew, one entry per CDR3 protein. Counted here are around 330,000 distinct CDR3 sequences, roughly three fifths occurring once; the ten biggest clones make up about 15%. The germline V gene encodes CDR1 SGHNT and CDR2 YENEEA. The CDR3 loop spans 21 amino acids. Blood RNA originated from unsorted whole blood, with germline DNA additionally extracted. The researchers drew 3 to 5 milliliters of peripheral blood before surgery.

The receptor comes from a young woman with primary liver carcinoma and hepatitis B virus infection. The rearrangement joins TRBV11-3 to TRBJ2-5; perhaps TRBD2 as D (6 bases). The material sequenced was peripheral blood. The CDR3 protein is CASSGPTDRDFFPLPLETQHF. In DNA form, the CDR3 reads TGTGCCAGCAGCGGACCCACAGACCGGGACTTCTTCCCCCTGCCTTTAGAGACCCAGCACTTC.